The clone carrying this TCR beta chain was seen a few times. CDR1 and CDR2 from the germline V gene are MNHEY and SVGAGI. The CDR3 contains 13 residues. Trimming left V 2 bases short and J 8 bases short, with 10 bases between. This specimen comes from a study of response to subunit inactivated influenza vaccine. TCRdb processed the RT-PCR reads anew with MiXCR; each CDR3 protein has one entry. The sample has 180,000 or so distinct CDR3 sequences; around 12% are singletons. These records were also assigned to another study, of T cells expressing NK-cell markers. This second study notes: 5'RACE template switching with UMIs generated TCR beta cDNA. NKG2C+ dominant clonotype frequencies in five or six donors were roughly 1.0-7.5% of CD8+ T cells.

This sequence originates from a man aged 50-60 years who received an inactivated influenza vaccine. Sequenced here: CD8+ T cells sorted from PBMCs, sampled 12 days after vaccination. The chain uses TRBV6-5 and TRBJ2-1; D is unresolved. CDR3 DNA: TGTGCCAGCAGTTACGCCGACGCCTATGAGCAGTTCTTC. This sequence encodes CASSYADAYEQFF.